This passage covers 6 T cell receptor beta chains from one sample sequenced in a study of cytomegalovirus exposure and HLA in healthy donors. Vbeta (60) and Jbeta (13) primers were used in the PCR. Only in-frame clones appear in the TCRdb table, and some are missing; sequencing was by immunoSEQ multiplex PCR. The sample has 95,000 to 150,000 clones. Input material: PBMCs. Receptors originate from a man in his forties in good health and CMV-seronegative.

The rearrangement joins TRBV7-9 to TRBJ2-1, with D tentatively TRBD2 (5 bases). Deletions cut 6 bases from V and 7 bases from J, with 16 bases between. Germline V gene sequence: CDR1 SEHNR, CDR2 FQNEAQ (reference sequence). The CDR3 runs 14 residues. CDR3 DNA: TGTGCCAGCAGTTGGGAGTTCCGAGGGAATGAGCAGTTCTTC. Encoded protein: CASSWEFRGNEQFF.

The chain employs TRBV2 and TRBJ2-7, with 8 nucleotides matching TRBD1. Germline trimming cut 4 bases from V and 5 bases from J; bases unmatched to any gene: 7. The germline V gene encodes CDR1 SNHLY and CDR2 FYNNEI. The CDR3 length is 14 residues. The CDR3 protein is CASSGQGALNEQYF. The DNA of the CDR3 is TGTGCCAGCAGTGGTCAGGGGGCTCTAAACGAGCAGTACTTC.

The V gene is TRBV7-2, the J gene TRBJ2-7; 11 bases fit TRBD2. Germline-derived CDR1 and CDR2 are SGHTA and FQGNSA. The CDR3 contains 17 residues. Losses at the gene ends were 3 bases for V and 2 bases for J; bases not matched to a gene: 9. CDR3 in DNA: TGTGCCAGCAGCTTTAGGCTAGCGGGAGGCGTACCCTACGAGCAGTACTTC. Translation gives CASSFRLAGGVPYEQYF.

Turning to this clone: This same CDR3 is encoded by further DNA sequences in the sample. The chain joins TRBV6-5 to TRBJ2-7; TRBD1 agrees at 8 bases. Unmatched junction bases numbered 7, after V lost 0 bases and J lost 6 bases. The CDR3 runs 15 residues. In germline, CDR1 is MNHEY, CDR2 SVGAGI. The CDR3 region has the DNA TGTGCCAGCAGTTACTCGCGGCAGGGGGCAAGCGAGCAGTACTTC. It codes for CASSYSRQGASEQYF.

The V and J genes are TRBV11-2 and TRBJ2-3; D possibly corresponds to TRBD2 (5 bases). CDR3 length equals 13 residues. The germline V gene has CDR1 SGHAT and CDR2 FQNNGV. Trimming took off 9 bases at V and 8 bases at J, with 18 bases between the two ends. CDR3 sequence: CASILSAAATQYF. The CDR3, as DNA: TGTGCCAGTATCTTATCCGCAGCGGCTACGCAGTATTTT.

The chain combines TRBV5-6 with TRBJ2-5; tentative D call: TRBD2 (6 bases). This CDR3 spans 15 amino acids. CDR1 SGHDT and CDR2 YYEEEE come from the germline V gene. The germline V and J ends were trimmed by 4 bases and 4 bases, with 17 bases remaining between them. The CDR3 DNA is TGTGCCAGCAGCCCCGGGAGATTGATTTTAGAGACCCAGTACTTC. Its translation is CASSPGRLILETQYF.